The 11 T cell receptor beta chains reported below all come from one sample, sequenced in a study of blood T cell repertoires in COVID-19 (dated by TCRdb to between 2020 and 2021). Library preparation was by the immunoSEQ multiplex PCR assay. Not all clones reach the TCRdb copy of this immuneACCESS table, which keeps in-frame sequences only. Checked studies attribute under half of the gap to unresolved V genes and leave the rest unexplained. For this sample there are 100,000 to 150,000 clones; 70% to 85% appear just once. The biggest ten clones account for 17% of the sample. Sequenced material: peripheral blood. Receptor source: a woman older than 75 with acute or convalescent COVID-19.

As DNA, the CDR3 is TGTGCCAGCAGTCTACGAGGTGGGTCGAACACCGGGGAGCTGTTTTTT. Encoded protein: CASSLRGGSNTGELFF. The chain is built from TRBV6-6 and TRBJ2-2; D gene unclear. CDR3 length: 16 residues. Germline assignment: CDR1 MNHNY and CDR2 SVGAGI (reference sequence). V gave up 5 bases and J gave up 0 bases, with 13 bases separating them.

The rearrangement joins TRBV5-5 to TRBJ2-1, with TRBD2 identical over 8 bases. This CDR3 has 15 amino acids. The germline gives CDR1 SGHKS, CDR2 YYEKEE (reference sequence). Losses at the gene ends were 4 bases for V and 7 bases for J; bases not matched to a gene: 10. The CDR3 sequence: CASSLRGGLWNEQFF. CDR3 DNA sequence: TGTGCCAGCAGCCTTCGGGGGGGCCTATGGAATGAGCAGTTCTTC.

This chain joins TRBV6-5 and TRBJ2-7; D remains ambiguous. V lost 6 bases and J 1 base, leaving 13 bases between the germline ends. CDR3 length: 14 amino acids. Germline lookup yields CDR1 MNHEY and CDR2 SVGAGI. The CDR3 loop reads CASRLLLASYEQYF. CDR3 coding DNA: TGTGCCAGCAGGTTACTTCTCGCTTCCTACGAGCAGTACTTC.

The CDR3 bases are TGTGCCAGCAGCCAGACTAGCGGGGGGAACAATGAGCAGTTCTTC. Translation gives CASSQTSGGNNEQFF. The chain carries TRBV3-1 (or the pseudogene TRBV3-2) and TRBJ2-1; TRBD2 matches at 13 bases. The germline CDR1 and CDR2 sequences are LGHDT and YNNKEL (reference sequence). This CDR3 is built from 15 residues. The V segment lost 3 bases and the J segment 5 bases; nucleotides outside the gene matches: 1.

This chain links TRBV5-4 with TRBJ1-1; D not resolved. V dropped 0 bases and J dropped 5 bases, with 20 bases sitting between them. CDR3 size: 17 residues. Germline lookup yields CDR1 SGHNT and CDR2 YYREEE (reference sequence). CDR3 in amino acids: CASSLAGVRPSTTEAFF. In nucleotides, the CDR3 is TGTGCCAGCAGCTTGGCAGGTGTCAGGCCGTCGACAACTGAAGCTTTCTTT.

The chain recombines TRBV2 with TRBJ1-1, with D perhaps TRBD1 (6 bases). This CDR3 contains 17 residues. The ends were cut back, 3 bases at V and 1 base at J, with 18 bases in the middle. Germline CDR1 reads SNHLY; CDR2 reads FYNNEI. The CDR3 is CASSERQGKSRNTEAFF. The CDR3, as DNA: TGTGCCAGCAGTGAGAGGCAGGGGAAGAGTAGGAACACTGAAGCTTTCTTT.

V gene TRBV2 combines with J gene TRBJ2-2; 7 bases agree with TRBD2. Unmatched junction bases numbered 18, after V lost 8 bases and J lost 6 bases. The germline V gene encodes CDR1 SNHLY and CDR2 FYNNEI. This CDR3 comprises 17 residues. The CDR3 reads CASRPHYAEGGPGELFF. The DNA of the CDR3 is TGTGCCAGCCGCCCCCACTACGCGGAGGGAGGGCCCGGGGAGCTGTTTTTT.

J is TRBJ2-3 and V is TRBV5-4; 9 nucleotides match TRBD2. Trimming cost V 0 bases and J 2 bases; bases outside gene matches: 4. The CDR3 has 16 amino acids. Germline values: CDR1 SGHNT, CDR2 YYREEE (reference sequence). The CDR3 DNA is TGTGCCAGCAGCTTGGGGACTAGCGCAAACACAGATACGCAGTATTTT. This encodes CASSLGTSANTDTQYF.

The chain uses TRBV7-2 and TRBJ2-1; no clear D. Trimming left V 0 bases short and J 0 bases short, with 9 bases between. This CDR3 contains 16 residues. Germline CDR1 is SGHTA and CDR2 is FQGNSA. The CDR3 protein is CASSLAIGSSYNEQFF. The CDR3 DNA sequence: TGTGCCAGCAGCTTAGCGATCGGTAGCTCCTACAATGAGCAGTTCTTC.

The chain is built from TRBV2 and TRBJ2-1; TRBD2 agrees at 12 bases. Germline trimming cut 7 bases from V and 4 bases from J; bases unmatched to any gene: 11. Germline V gene lookup returns CDR1 SNHLY and CDR2 FYNNEI. The CDR3 loop spans 17 amino acids. As DNA, the CDR3 is TGTGCCAGCAAAGGGGCTAGCGGGAGGGCGCGTTACAATGAGCAGTTCTTC. Translating it yields CASKGASGRARYNEQFF. The full variable domain, completed using reference TRBV2 and TRBJ2-1, is EPEVTQTPSHQVTQMGQEVILRCVPISNHLYFYWYRQILGQKVEFLVSFYNNEISEKSEIFDDQFSVERPDGSNFTLKIRSTKLEDSAMYFCASKGASGRARYNEQFFGPGTRLTVL.

The chain is built from TRBV14 and TRBJ1-6, with D maybe TRBD1 (5 bases). CDR3 length: 13 amino acids. V gave up 3 bases and J gave up 9 bases, with 9 bases separating them. Per the germline V gene, CDR1 is SGHDN and CDR2 is FVKESK. The chain's CDR3 is CASSQGLASPLHF. In DNA form, the CDR3 reads TGTGCCAGCAGCCAGGGGCTGGCTTCACCCCTCCACTTT.